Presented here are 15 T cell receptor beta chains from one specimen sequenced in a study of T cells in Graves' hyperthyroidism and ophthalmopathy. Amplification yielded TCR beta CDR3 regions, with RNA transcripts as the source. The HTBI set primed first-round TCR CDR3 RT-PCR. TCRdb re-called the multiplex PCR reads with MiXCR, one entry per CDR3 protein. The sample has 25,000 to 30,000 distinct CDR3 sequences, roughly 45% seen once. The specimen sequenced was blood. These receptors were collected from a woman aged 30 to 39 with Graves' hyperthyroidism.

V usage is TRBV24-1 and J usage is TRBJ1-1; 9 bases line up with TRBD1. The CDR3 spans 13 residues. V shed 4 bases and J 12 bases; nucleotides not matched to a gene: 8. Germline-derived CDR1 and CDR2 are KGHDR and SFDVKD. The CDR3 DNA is TGTGCCACCAGTGAGGGGGGACAGGGACGGTCTTTCTTT. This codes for CATSEGGQGRSFF.

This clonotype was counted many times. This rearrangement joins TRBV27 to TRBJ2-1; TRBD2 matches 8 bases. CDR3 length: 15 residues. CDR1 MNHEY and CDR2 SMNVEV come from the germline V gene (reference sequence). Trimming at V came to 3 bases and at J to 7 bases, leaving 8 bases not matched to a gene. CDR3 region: CASSLGLAGPNEQFF. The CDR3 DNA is TGTGCCAGCAGTTTGGGCCTAGCGGGTCCTAATGAGCAGTTCTTC.

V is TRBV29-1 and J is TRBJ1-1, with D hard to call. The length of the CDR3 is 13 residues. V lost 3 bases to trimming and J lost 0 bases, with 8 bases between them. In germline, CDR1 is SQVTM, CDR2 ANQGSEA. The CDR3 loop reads CSVELVMNTEAFF. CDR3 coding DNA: TGCAGCGTTGAGTTGGTGATGAACACTGAAGCTTTCTTT.

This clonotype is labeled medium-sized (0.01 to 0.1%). The CDR3 bases are TGTGCCAGTAGTAGTCTGTACACTCAGCAGTACTTC. Protein: CASSSLYTQQYF. The gene calls are TRBV19 and TRBJ2-7; the D is unclear. The V and J ends lost 4 bases and 8 bases respectively, with 12 bases between them. This CDR3 has 12 amino acids. Germline CDR1 and CDR2: LNHDA and SQIVND (reference sequence).

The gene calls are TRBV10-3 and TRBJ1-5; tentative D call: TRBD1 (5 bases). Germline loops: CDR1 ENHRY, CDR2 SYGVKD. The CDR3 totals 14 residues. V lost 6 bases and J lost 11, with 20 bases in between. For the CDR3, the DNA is TGTGCCATCAGAAATCAGGGAATATCAGAGACCCAGCATTTT. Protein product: CAIRNQGISETQHF.

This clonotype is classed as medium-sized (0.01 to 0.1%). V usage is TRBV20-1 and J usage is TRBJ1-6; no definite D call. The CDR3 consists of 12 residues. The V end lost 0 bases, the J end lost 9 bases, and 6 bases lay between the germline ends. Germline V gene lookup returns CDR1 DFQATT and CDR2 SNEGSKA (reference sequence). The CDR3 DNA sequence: TGCAGTGCTAGAGATTTGAGTTCACCCCTCCACTTT. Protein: CSARDLSSPLHF.

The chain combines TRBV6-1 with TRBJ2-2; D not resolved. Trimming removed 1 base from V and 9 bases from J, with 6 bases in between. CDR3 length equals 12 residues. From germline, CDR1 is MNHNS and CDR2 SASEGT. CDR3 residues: CASSEGSRELFF. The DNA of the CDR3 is TGTGCCAGCAGTGAAGGGTCCCGGGAGCTGTTTTTT.

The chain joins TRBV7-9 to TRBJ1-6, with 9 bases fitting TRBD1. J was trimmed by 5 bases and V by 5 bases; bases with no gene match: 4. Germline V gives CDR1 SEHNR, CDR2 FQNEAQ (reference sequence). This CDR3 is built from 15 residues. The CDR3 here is CASSTRDRDNSPLHF. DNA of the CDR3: TGTGCCAGCAGCACCCGGGACAGGGATAATTCACCCCTCCACTTT.

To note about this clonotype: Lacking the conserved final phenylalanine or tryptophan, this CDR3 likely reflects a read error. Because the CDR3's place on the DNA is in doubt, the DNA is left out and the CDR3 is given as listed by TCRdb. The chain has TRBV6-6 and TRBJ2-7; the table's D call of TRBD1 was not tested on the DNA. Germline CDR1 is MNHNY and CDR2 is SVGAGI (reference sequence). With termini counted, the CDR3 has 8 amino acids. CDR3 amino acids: CASNTQAG.

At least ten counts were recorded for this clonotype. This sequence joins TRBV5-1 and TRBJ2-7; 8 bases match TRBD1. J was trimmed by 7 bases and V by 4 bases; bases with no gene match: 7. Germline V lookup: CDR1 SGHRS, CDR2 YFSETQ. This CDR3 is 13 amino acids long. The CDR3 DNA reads TGCGCCAGCAGCCGACAGGGGACGGGAGAGCAGTACTTC. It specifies CASSRQGTGEQYF.

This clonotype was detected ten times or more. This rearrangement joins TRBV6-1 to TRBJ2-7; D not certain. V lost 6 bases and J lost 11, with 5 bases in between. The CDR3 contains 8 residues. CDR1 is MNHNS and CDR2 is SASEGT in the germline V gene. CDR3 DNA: TGTGCCAGCAGGGGCGAGTACTTC. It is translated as CASRGEYF.

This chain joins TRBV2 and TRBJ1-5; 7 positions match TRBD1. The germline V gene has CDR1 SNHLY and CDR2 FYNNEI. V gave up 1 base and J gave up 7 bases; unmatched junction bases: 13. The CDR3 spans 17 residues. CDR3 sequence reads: CASSEGGQIYNEQPQHF. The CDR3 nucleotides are TGTGCCAGCAGTGAAGGGGGACAGATATACAATGAGCAGCCCCAGCATTTT.

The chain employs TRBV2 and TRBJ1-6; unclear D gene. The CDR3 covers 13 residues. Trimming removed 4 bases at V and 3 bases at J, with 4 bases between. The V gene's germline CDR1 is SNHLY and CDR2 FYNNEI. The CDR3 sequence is CASSGDYNSPLHF. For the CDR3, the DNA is TGTGCCAGCAGTGGGGACTATAATTCACCCCTCCACTTT.

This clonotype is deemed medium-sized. CDR3 sequence reads: CASSFPGSFTYEQYF. The CDR3 nucleotides read TGTGCCAGCAGCTTCCCAGGATCCTTCACCTACGAGCAGTACTTC. The chain uses TRBV7-2 and TRBJ2-7; D is undetermined. This CDR3 has 15 amino acids. Trimming took off 3 bases at V and 2 bases at J, with 14 bases between the two ends. Germline loops: CDR1 SGHTA, CDR2 FQGNSA.

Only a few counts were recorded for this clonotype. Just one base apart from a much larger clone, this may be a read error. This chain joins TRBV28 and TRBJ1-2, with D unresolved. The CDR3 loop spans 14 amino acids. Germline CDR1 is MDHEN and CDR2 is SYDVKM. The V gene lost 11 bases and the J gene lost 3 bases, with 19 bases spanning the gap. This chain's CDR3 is CAGTRGLPDYGYTF. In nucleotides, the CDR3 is TGTGCCGGCACCCGAGGGTTGCCTGACTATGGCTACACCTTC.